This T cell receptor (beta chain) comes out of a study of T cell repertoires in ileal Crohn's disease. Eligibility required adulthood, ileal or ileocolonic Crohn's disease and indicated ileocolonic resection. Broader study findings: Clonality above 26.8% at surgery always came with endoscopic recurrence. High-frequency clones were more common in sorted CD8 than CD4 cells. Active smokers at surgery had more clonal expansions than non-smokers.

Germline V gene data show CDR1 as MNHEY and CDR2 as SMNVEV (reference sequence). The CDR3 totals 16 residues. Germline trimming cut 2 bases from V and 4 bases from J; bases unmatched to any gene: 4. Concerning this clone: The target antigen is unknown.

Method: immunoSEQ multiplex PCR; TCRdb's copy keeps in-frame clones and lacks some. Altogether roughly 1,800 clones are present, 84% being singletons, with the ten largest covering more than 13%. The receptor was isolated from an adult with Crohn's disease. Sequences were obtained from ileal tissue. The chain uses TRBV27 and TRBJ2-7; TRBD2 matches 14 bases. The CDR3 is CASSLGGTSGRYEQYF. The CDR3 DNA reads as TGTGCCAGCAGTTTAGGAGGGACTAGCGGGAGATACGAGCAGTACTTC.